A single T cell receptor (beta chain) is shown here with its context. The target of this receptor is not known. The input lacks base qualities; no much larger clone sits a single base away. Each donor gave one peripheral blood draw, averaging approximately 0.12 L, which was collected into heparinised tubes. Using a panel that included CD45RO, CCR7, CD25, CD127, CD95 and CD27, naive, central memory, regulatory and stem cell-like memory CD4+ T cells were sorted on a BD FACSAria II. All sorted populations exceeded 95% purity. PBMCs were isolated right away by Lymphoprep density gradient centrifugation and were stained directly, without culture. To minimize batch effects, samples were stained and sorted in pairs, one healthy donor with one patient per experiment. This entry is derived from a study of beta chain features in type 1 diabetes (dated by TCRdb to the late 2010s). Describing the broader study: Patients and healthy donors did not differ in mean age, gender distribution, total cell number or subset yield. A total of roughly 100 million sorted cells were examined across all samples, and the number of cells per subset was strongly correlated with RNA yield. Regulatory and stem cell-like memory subsets were obtained from only 8 patients and roughly eight healthy donors, while naive and central memory subsets were obtained from all 28 donors. The study compared TCRB repertoires of sorted circulating CD4+ T cell subsets between recently diagnosed type 1 diabetes patients and matched healthy donors. Overall study results and their limits: Naive, central memory and regulatory TCRB repertoires appeared to be more similar among patients than among healthy donors. Because cDNA was sequenced instead of genomic DNA, activated cells with high expression could be over-represented, although the groups did not differ in activation or CD3 levels. Shorter templates might be favored by PCR, yet because patient and control samples were amplified and corrected together, any such skew would affect both groups equally. In all four CD4+ subsets, TCRB CDR3 length was moderately but significantly shorter in type 1 diabetes patients. Because small numbers of individuals were included in the HLA sub-analyses, any influence of HLA type on TCRB rearrangement was left unresolved. Patients with type 1 diabetes made fewer insertions and deleted more nucleotides at VDJ recombination sites, implying thymic rearrangement abnormalities.

The entire isolated RNA was reverse transcribed using the High Capacity cDNA Reverse Transcription Kit, and thus expressed TCRB transcripts were sequenced. Deep immunoSEQ sequencing was applied to naive, central memory and regulatory T cell samples, giving an average of roughly 3.5 million total reads per sample. Sorted cells were lysed in RLT buffer and RNA was extracted with DNase-treated RNeasy Micro or Mini kits, depending on cell number. To prevent cross-contamination, each cell subset was processed individually, whereas patient and healthy donor samples were processed jointly. The immunoSEQ multiplex PCR was used to amplify TCRB sequences from cDNA, generating 87-bp fragments that spanned the CDR3 region. Sequencing of the amplicons was performed on the Illumina HiSeq platform. As for the original processing: Synthetic template baselines were used to correct PCR bias computationally, reads within Hamming distance 2 were collapsed together, and singletons that could not be merged were discarded. By aligning reads against IMGT, V, D and J genes, CDR3 length, and insertions or deletions at six rearrangement sites were assigned. Clonotype counts were normalized to sorted cell number within each subset before computing true diversity and Gini coefficients with the tcR R package. The overlap coefficient, calculated on TCRB nucleotide sequences, was used to quantify repertoire sharing. This immuneACCESS table, as held by TCRdb, lists in-frame sequences with V and J called but not all clones. Of the missing ones, under half trace to an unresolved V gene in checked studies; the others have no known cause. D and trimming were read from the DNA, whereas the V and J calls and clone size are those reported in that table. The sample profile shows roughly 150,000 clones; about 9.4% of them were found once. The ten largest clonotypes hold more than 0.4% of the sample.

V and J are trimmed by 6 bases and 0 bases, and the gene matches miss 9 bases of the junction. The CDR3, cysteine through phenylalanine, is 16 amino acids long. Only the CDR3 region is kept as DNA, spanning 48 bases read in frame from base 1. Looking up the germline V gene (reference sequence) yields CDR1 MNHNY and CDR2 SVGAGI. The sample consisted of central memory CD4+ T cells from blood. The receptor was isolated from a young man with type 1 diabetes. This receptor chain uses TRBV6-6 and TRBJ2-7; the central 9 bases match TRBD2. The CDR3 region has the sequence CASSSNLAGSSYEQYF. The sequenced DNA: TGTGCCAGCAGCTCGAATCTAGCGGGGTCCTCCTACGAGCAGTACTTC.